These 8 T cell receptor beta chains were all obtained from the same sample, sequenced in a study of cytomegalovirus exposure and HLA in healthy donors. In the PCR, 60 Vbeta and 13 Jbeta primers were used. TCRdb keeps only in-frame clones here, not all; method: immunoSEQ multiplex PCR. In the table there are 140,000 or so clones, 80% to 85% of which are singletons. Sequenced material: PBMCs. These receptors all stem from a woman aged 25 to 39 in good health and CMV-seronegative.

The J gene is TRBJ1-1, the V gene TRBV12-5; possibly TRBD1 for D (5 bases). Germline CDR1 and CDR2: LGHNT and FRNRAP. The CDR3 runs to 15 residues. Trimming removed 5 bases from V and 3 bases from J, with 16 bases in between. The CDR3 sequence is CASGPQTTGDTEAFF. The CDR3 nucleotides read TGTGCTAGTGGTCCCCAAACCACGGGGGACACTGAAGCTTTCTTT.

CDR3 coding DNA: TGTGCCATCAGTGGAACAAATAGCAATCAGCCCCAGCATTTT. It yields the protein CAISGTNSNQPQHF. This chain links TRBV10-3 with TRBJ1-5; no reliable D call. This CDR3 spans 14 amino acids. Germline loops: CDR1 ENHRY, CDR2 SYGVKD. The V and J ends lost 4 bases and 0 bases respectively, with 7 bases between them.

The chain joins TRBV7-2 to TRBJ1-2; unclear D gene. The CDR3 length is 15 residues. The germline CDR1 and CDR2 sequences are SGHTA and FQGNSA. Between the trimmed V and J ends, which lost 1 base and 2 bases, there was a span of 11 bases. CDR3 DNA: TGTGCCAGCAGCTTAGGAGGGTCTAGGAACTATGGCTACACCTTC. Its protein is CASSLGGSRNYGYTF.

Worth noting for this clone: Given the absence of the conserved phenylalanine or tryptophan at the CDR3 end, a read error is likely. The rearrangement uses TRBV9 and TRBJ2-7, with TRBD2 matching over 8 bases. J was trimmed by 2 bases and V by 0 bases; bases with no gene match: 1. The CDR3 runs to 14 residues. Per germline, CDR1 SGDLS and CDR2 YYNGEE. The CDR3 sequence: CASSVGTSTYEQYL. CDR3 sequence (DNA): TGTGCCAGCAGCGTAGGGACTAGCACCTACGAGCAGTACCTC.

The CDR3 nucleotides are TGTGCCTGGAGCGGGGAATTGAACGAGCAGTACTTC. The encoded protein is CAWSGELNEQYF. The chain couples TRBV30 to TRBJ2-7; a possible D gene is TRBD2 (5 bases). Trimming shortened V by 3 bases and J by 5 bases, and 11 bases separated the two germline ends. Per the germline V gene, CDR1 is GTSNPN and CDR2 is SVGIG (reference sequence). This CDR3 is built from 12 residues.

This clone has just one count. The gene calls are TRBV28 and TRBJ1-5; D remains unclear. This CDR3 comprises 15 residues. CDR1 is MDHEN, CDR2 SYDVKM, per germline. V lost 4 bases and J lost 3, with 13 bases in between. The CDR3 sequence is CASSSTGGYNQPQHF. The CDR3 DNA follows: TGTGCCAGCAGTTCGACGGGAGGGTACAATCAGCCCCAGCATTTT.

This chain connects TRBV29-1 to TRBJ2-7; D might be TRBD1 (6 bases). V lost 5 bases and J 4 bases, leaving 12 bases between the germline ends. The CDR3 runs to 12 residues. In germline, CDR1 is SQVTM, CDR2 ANQGSEA. The CDR3 protein is CSVSAGQYEQYF. DNA for the CDR3: TGCAGCGTTTCAGCCGGACAGTACGAGCAGTACTTC.

The gene calls are TRBV28 and TRBJ2-7, with a possible D match to TRBD2 (5 bases). The CDR3 has 13 amino acids. Germline V gene sequence: CDR1 MDHEN, CDR2 SYDVKM. Trimming stripped 6 bases from V and 1 base from J, with 10 bases between. The CDR3 region has the DNA TGTGCCAGCAGCCCCGCGGGTTCCTACGAGCAGTACTTC. It encodes CASSPAGSYEQYF. The whole variable domain, filled in from reference TRBV28 and TRBJ2-7, reads DVKVTQSSRYLVKRTGEKVFLECVQDMDHENMFWYRQDPGLGLRLIYFSYDVKMKEKGDIPEGYSVSREKKERFSLILESASTNQTSMYLCASSPAGSYEQYFGPGTRLTVT.